This T cell receptor (beta chain) was retrieved from a study of shared clonotypes between healthy human individuals (dated by TCRdb to 2018 to 2021). Concerning the study at large: A few men and a couple of women, aged 18 to 49 years, made up the cohort. For each donor, CD4 naive and CD4 memory were each given three plates, CD8 naive was given two plates, and CD8 memory was given one plate. To estimate repertoire size and how much clonotype sharing occurs between individuals, the study deeply sequenced the blood TCR repertoires of about 5 healthy adults. To increase sequencing depth and limit assay-specific biases, TCR repertoire library preparation and sequencing were carried out by different laboratories using diverse techniques. Between about 0.8 and 8.9 billion PBMCs per donor were obtained by leukapheresis. The research as a whole found: The genetic and exposure-history diversity represented was limited by the small number of donors. Naive subsets generally had larger estimated clonotype richness than memory subsets did. Pairwise subsampling led to the expectation that sequencing depth would affect the degree of clonotype sharing among donors. Clonotypes shared by all four sorted-subset donors showed higher generation probabilities than non-shared clonotypes. Across a handful of donors, 4.5% to 6.5% of naive CD4, roughly 3.5% of naive CD8, 2.3% of memory CD4, and around 0.4% of memory CD8 clonotypes were shared. Sampling was limited to blood, and TCR repertoires in tissue likely differ from TCR repertoires in blood. Incomplete sequencing was indicated by rarefaction of sorted-subset datasets, despite the large sequencing depth.

Using the deep immunoSEQ assay, TCR CDR3 regions were amplified from genomic DNA by multiplex PCR. For each cell subset, the extracted genomic DNA was distributed evenly across all wells of several immunoSEQ 96-well plates, and each plate served as one replicate. For sorted subsets, 150 to 200 ng genomic DNA, equal to 30,000 or so T cell genomes, was loaded into each replicate PCR. Purified libraries were quantified with a Qubit 3.0 fluorometer, sized on a Bioanalyzer 2100, and re-quantified with the KAPA Library Quantification kit. Every immunoSEQ 96-well plate was sequenced on a separate single-read 150-cycle Illumina NextSeq 550 flow cell. Per the original workflow: Because only junctional sequences without quality scores were contained in the immunoSEQ output, filtering matching that applied to full-length reads could not be performed. To assign V/J genes and CDR3, sequences were annotated using PyIR, a Python wrapper for IgBLAST v1.9, with IMGT germline references. Reads were filtered out if the reads had weak V/J assignments (E-value above 1e-6), no CDR3, stop codons, out-of-frame junctions, or ambiguous translated residues. A V3J clonotype was defined by an identical inferred V gene, J gene, and CDR3 amino acid sequence. The percentage overlap between two repertoires was calculated by dividing the number of shared unique clonotypes by the size of the smaller repertoire. RTK rarefaction, the Chao1 estimator, and Recon v2.1 estimates of unobserved clonotypes were used to assess repertoire richness. For all TCRbeta clonotypes obtained by the gDNA method from four donors, generation probabilities were computed with OLGA. In TCRdb, the immuneACCESS table is reduced to in-frame sequences with V and J assigned. These tables do not hold every clone; where another copy was compared, an unresolved V gene accounts for under half, and the others remain unexplained. V and J calls and clone size are copied from that table; D and trimming were computed from the DNA. Within this sample are over 2,000,000 clones, with 93% of them counted one time only. The ten largest account for 1.5% to 2% of the sample.

Concerning this clone itself: Its binding antigen is unknown. Per-base qualities were not stored, and no clone one base away is much larger.

For the CD8 naive samples, CD45RO-negative cells were positively selected for CCR7, yielding a CD45RA+CCR7+ population from which TemRA cells were excluded. The donors were healthy, HIV-negative adults who had no recently reported acute infections or vaccinations. Every donor was a Caucasian adult living in Nashville, Tennessee, USA. After blood collection by leukapheresis, PBMCs were isolated using Ficoll-Histopaque density gradient centrifugation and then cryopreserved in the vapor phase of liquid nitrogen. Purity and quantity of every magnetically sorted T cell population were checked by analytical flow cytometry. Each sorted fraction had its genomic DNA isolated and then quantified by UV absorbance on a Nanodrop 2000c. From the cysteine up to the phenylalanine, the CDR3 has a length of 16 residues. Of all the DNA, just the CDR3 is kept, 48 bases in frame from base 1. The germline V gene encodes CDR1 SGHVS and CDR2 FQNEAQ. V gives up 1 base and J gives up 0 bases, and the segment between their germline ends measures 13 bases.

The receptor chain draws on TRBV7-8 and TRBJ2-7; perhaps TRBD1 is the D gene, with 5 bases matching. The specimen sequenced was naive CD8+ T cells from PBMCs. The label giving this sample's cell subset or site can be read as: CD45RA+CCR7+. The sequence was collected from a man in his late teens or twenties in good health. Some clones in this sample may be carry-over from other donors' samples. The nucleotides are TGTGCCAGCAGCTTAGGGGGCTTCGAACGCTCCTACGAGCAGTACTTC. Its translation is CASSLGGFERSYEQYF.